This TCR beta chain was retrieved from a study of ipilimumab plus nivolumab after autologous stem cell transplantation. Data came from immunoSEQ multiplex PCR; TCRdb stores just in-frame clones and leaves some out. The sample lists fewer than 3,500 clones; approximately 76% were seen once. The junction had 4 bases not matched to a gene; V was cut back by 4 bases and J by 4 bases. Germline V CDR1 and CDR2: SGHRS, YFSETQ. The CDR3 totals 15 residues. This TCR came from a male donor with primary mediastinal lymphoma. This chain joins TRBV5-1 and TRBJ2-1; 11 nucleotides agree with TRBD2. The starting material was PBMCs, obtained in a trial of ipilimumab plus nivolumab as post-transplant consolidation. The CDR3 DNA reads as TGCGCCAGCAGCCCCGGGACTAGCGGTTACAATGAGCAGTTCTTC. It yields the protein CASSPGTSGYNEQFF.